Presented here are 9 T cell receptor beta chains from one specimen sequenced in a study of T cells in Graves' hyperthyroidism and ophthalmopathy (dated by TCRdb to the late 2010s). Libraries were made using multiplex PCR. Sequencing instrument: Illumina HiSeq 2000. Amplification of TCR beta CDR3 regions was carried out from RNA transcripts. A first-round RT-PCR of the TCR CDR3 used the HTBI primer set with the Qiagen OneStep RT-PCR kit. TCRdb redid the processing of the public reads, applying fastp at Q25 and MiXCR, and retained in-frame beta chains. Rows with a matching CDR3 protein are joined into one entry that keeps the most common DNA and genes. The sample has more than 500,000 distinct CDR3 sequences on record, 15% to 20% of them singletons. Less than 4.5% of the sample comes from the top ten. Sequences were obtained from blood. Receptor source: a woman in her twenties or thirties with Graves' hyperthyroidism.

The V call is TRBV10-3, the J call TRBJ2-1; no clear D. The ends were cut back, 0 bases at V and 5 bases at J, with 20 bases in the middle. CDR1 is ENHRY, CDR2 SYGVKD, per germline. The CDR3 spans 18 residues. Here the CDR3 DNA reads TGTGCCATCAGTGAGTCCGGAACCCTAGTACGCCGAAACAATGAGCAGTTCTTC. It translates to CAISESGTLVRRNNEQFF.

This clonotype was detected only a few times. The chain joins TRBV24-1 to TRBJ1-2; TRBD1 agrees at 7 bases. The CDR3 loop spans 17 amino acids. Germline CDR1 is KGHDR and CDR2 is SFDVKD. J was trimmed by 8 bases and V by 4 bases; bases with no gene match: 18. The CDR3 sequence is CATSDSTGTEGLGGYTF. CDR3 bases: TGTGCCACCAGTGACTCCACCGGGACAGAGGGCCTCGGGGGCTACACCTTC.

This clonotype was counted a few times. The chain combines TRBV9 with TRBJ2-5, with TRBD1 matching over 7 bases. With V trimmed by 3 bases and J by 4 bases, 9 bases remained unmatched. Germline V gives CDR1 SGDLS, CDR2 YYNGEE. The CDR3 totals 15 residues. CDR3 amino acids: CASSAKTGVGETQYF. The CDR3 DNA reads as TGTGCCAGCAGCGCAAAAACAGGGGTTGGAGAGACCCAGTACTTC.

The chain uses TRBV7-3 and TRBJ2-1; D unclear. Trimming shortened V by 2 bases and J by 9 bases, and 11 bases separated the two germline ends. The CDR3 runs 13 residues. CDR1 SGHTA and CDR2 FQGTGA come from the germline V gene. CDR3 amino acids: CASSLPGFGEQFF. CDR3 nucleotide sequence: TGTGCCAGCAGCTTACCGGGTTTCGGTGAGCAGTTCTTC.

This clonotype has at least ten counts. The V and J genes are TRBV3-1 and TRBJ2-5; 14 bases line up with TRBD2. The CDR3 is 16 amino acids. Germline values: CDR1 LGHDT, CDR2 YNNKEL (reference sequence). V was pared by 4 bases and J by 4 bases, with 5 bases of the junction left unmatched. The CDR3 bases are TGTGCCAGCAGCCCCGGGACTAGCGGGAGTAGAGAGACCCAGTACTTC. It codes for CASSPGTSGSRETQYF.

This clonotype was recorded at least ten times. This chain connects TRBV28 to TRBJ1-2, with 11 bases identical to TRBD1. Trimming at V came to 2 bases and at J to 8 bases, leaving 7 bases not matched to a gene. The CDR3 consists of 15 residues. In germline, CDR1 is MDHEN, CDR2 SYDVKM. CDR3 protein: CASSLAGQGALGYTF. Here the CDR3 DNA reads TGTGCCAGCAGTTTAGCCGGACAGGGGGCCTTAGGCTACACCTTC.

This clonotype showed up many times. V gene TRBV28 combines with J gene TRBJ1-1; 7 bases are a match to TRBD1. The J segment lost 4 bases and the V segment lost 6 bases, leaving 11 bases of the junction unmatched. This CDR3 has 15 residues. Germline CDR1 MDHEN, CDR2 SYDVKM. The CDR3 here is CASRAPTGTGTEAFF. The CDR3 nucleotides read TGTGCCAGCAGGGCCCCGACAGGGACGGGCACTGAAGCTTTCTTT.

The chain uses TRBV6-2 or TRBV6-3 and TRBJ1-5; 7 bases map to TRBD1. CDR3 length: 17 residues. With 5 bases clipped from V and 0 bases from J, the junction kept 10 bases outside the gene matches. CDR1 and CDR2 (germline): MNHEY, SVGEGT. The CDR3 coding sequence is TGTGCCAGCAGTCACCTGGGGACAGTTAATAGCAATCAGCCCCAGCATTTT. It specifies CASSHLGTVNSNQPQHF.

This chain connects TRBV9 to TRBJ2-3; 7 bases match TRBD2. The germline CDR1 and CDR2 sequences are SGDLS and YYNGEE. The CDR3 loop spans 12 amino acids. The trim removed 0 bases at V and 13 bases at J, leaving 5 bases unmatched. CDR3 nucleotides: TGTGCCAGCAGCGTAGCAGCGGGAATGAAGTATTTT. Amino acids: CASSVAAGMKYF.